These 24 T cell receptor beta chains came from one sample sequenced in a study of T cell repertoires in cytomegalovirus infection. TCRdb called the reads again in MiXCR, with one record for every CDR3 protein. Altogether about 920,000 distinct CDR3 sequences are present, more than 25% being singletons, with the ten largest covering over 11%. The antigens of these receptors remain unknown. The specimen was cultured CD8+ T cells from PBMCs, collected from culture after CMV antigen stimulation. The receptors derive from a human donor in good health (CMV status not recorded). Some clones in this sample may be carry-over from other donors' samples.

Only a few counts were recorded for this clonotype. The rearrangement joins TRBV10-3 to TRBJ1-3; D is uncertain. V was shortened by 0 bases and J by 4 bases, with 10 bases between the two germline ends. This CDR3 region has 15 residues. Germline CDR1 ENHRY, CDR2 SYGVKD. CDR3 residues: CAISESHSGGNTIYF. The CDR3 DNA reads TGTGCCATCAGTGAGTCCCACTCTGGCGGAAACACCATATATTTT.

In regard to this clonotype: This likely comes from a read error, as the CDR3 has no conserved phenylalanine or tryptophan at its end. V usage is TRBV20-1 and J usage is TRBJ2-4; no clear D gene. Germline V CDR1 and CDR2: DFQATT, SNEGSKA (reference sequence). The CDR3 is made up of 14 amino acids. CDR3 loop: CRVGYRLAKNIQYS. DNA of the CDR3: TGCAGGGTCGGTTACCGCCTAGCCAAAAACATTCAGTACTCC.

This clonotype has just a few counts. As DNA, the CDR3 is TGTGCCAGCAGCCCTACTAGCGGGGGGGCTTTCAATGAGCAGTTCTTC. It translates to CASSPTSGGAFNEQFF. J is TRBJ2-1 and V is TRBV12-3 or TRBV12-4, with 13 bases matching TRBD2. The CDR3 totals 16 residues. The V gene end was trimmed by 6 bases and the J gene end by 6 bases; junction bases not matched to a gene: 8.

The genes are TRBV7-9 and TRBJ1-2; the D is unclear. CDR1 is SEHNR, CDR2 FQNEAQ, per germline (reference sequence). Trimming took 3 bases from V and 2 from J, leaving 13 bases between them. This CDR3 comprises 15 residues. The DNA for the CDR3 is TGTGCCAGCAGCTTTACGGTCGAGCGGAACTATGGCTACACCTTC. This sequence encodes CASSFTVERNYGYTF.

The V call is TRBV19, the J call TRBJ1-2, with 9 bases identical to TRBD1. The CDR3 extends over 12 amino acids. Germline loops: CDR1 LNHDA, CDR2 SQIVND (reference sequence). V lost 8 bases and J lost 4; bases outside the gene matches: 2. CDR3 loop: CASLGQGYGYTF. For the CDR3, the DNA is TGTGCCAGTCTGGGACAGGGCTATGGCTACACCTTC.

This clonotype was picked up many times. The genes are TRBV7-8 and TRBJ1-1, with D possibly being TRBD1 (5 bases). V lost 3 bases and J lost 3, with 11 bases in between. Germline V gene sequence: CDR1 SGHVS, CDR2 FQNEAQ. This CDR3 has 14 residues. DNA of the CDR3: TGTGCCAGCAGCTTCGGGGCTGTGGACACTGAAGCTTTCTTT. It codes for CASSFGAVDTEAFF.

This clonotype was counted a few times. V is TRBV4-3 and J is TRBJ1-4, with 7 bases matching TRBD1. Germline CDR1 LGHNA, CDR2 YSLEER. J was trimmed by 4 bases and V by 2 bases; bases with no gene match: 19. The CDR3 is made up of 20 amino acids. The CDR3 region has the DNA TGCGCCAGCAGCCAAAAAGCTTTCGGAACAGGGGCGACCTTTAATGAAAAACTGTTTTTT. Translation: CASSQKAFGTGATFNEKLFF.

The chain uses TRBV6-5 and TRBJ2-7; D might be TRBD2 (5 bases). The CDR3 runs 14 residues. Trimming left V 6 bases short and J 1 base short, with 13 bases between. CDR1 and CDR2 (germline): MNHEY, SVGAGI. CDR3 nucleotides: TGTGCCAGCAGGCCGGGGTTGGCGTCCTACGAGCAGTACGTC. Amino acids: CASRPGLASYEQYV.

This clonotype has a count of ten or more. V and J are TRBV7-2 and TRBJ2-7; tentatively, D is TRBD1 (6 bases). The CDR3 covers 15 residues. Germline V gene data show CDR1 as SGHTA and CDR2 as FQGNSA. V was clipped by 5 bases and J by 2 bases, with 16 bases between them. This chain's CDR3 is CASSPSSQGPYEQYV. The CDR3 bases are TGTGCCAGCAGCCCATCCTCACAGGGACCCTACGAGCAGTACGTC.

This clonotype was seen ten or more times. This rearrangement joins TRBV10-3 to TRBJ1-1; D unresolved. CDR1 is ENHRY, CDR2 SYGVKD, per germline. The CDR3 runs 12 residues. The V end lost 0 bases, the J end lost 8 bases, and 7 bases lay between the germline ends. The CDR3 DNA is TGTGCCATCAGTGAGTCGGATAAGGAAGCTTTCTTT. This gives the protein CAISESDKEAFF.

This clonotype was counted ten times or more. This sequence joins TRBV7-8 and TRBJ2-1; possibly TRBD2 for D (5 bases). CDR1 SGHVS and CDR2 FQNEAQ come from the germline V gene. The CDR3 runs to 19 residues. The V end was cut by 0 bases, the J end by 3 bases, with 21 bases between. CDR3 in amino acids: CASSLAKGGTWFDYNEQFF. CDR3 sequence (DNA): TGTGCCAGCAGCTTAGCGAAAGGAGGTACCTGGTTCGACTACAATGAGCAGTTCTTC. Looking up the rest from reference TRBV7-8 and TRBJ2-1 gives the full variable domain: GAGVSQSPRYKVAKRGQDVALRCDPISGHVSLFWYQQALGQGPEFLTYFQNEAQLDKSGLPSDRFFAERPEGSVSTLKIQRTQQEDSAVYLCASSLAKGGTWFDYNEQFFGPGTRLTVL.

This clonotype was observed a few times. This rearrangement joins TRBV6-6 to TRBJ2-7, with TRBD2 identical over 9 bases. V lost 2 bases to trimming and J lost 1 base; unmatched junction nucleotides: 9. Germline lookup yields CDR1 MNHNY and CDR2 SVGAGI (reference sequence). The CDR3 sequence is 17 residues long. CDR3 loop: CASSYGAASGVSYEQYF. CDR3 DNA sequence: TGTGCCAGCAGTTACGGGGCGGCTAGCGGGGTTTCCTACGAGCAGTACTTC.

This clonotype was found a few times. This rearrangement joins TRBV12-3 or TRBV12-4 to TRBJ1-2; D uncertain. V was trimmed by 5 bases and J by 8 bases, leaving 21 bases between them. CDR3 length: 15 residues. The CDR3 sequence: CASSTLKGSRWGYTF. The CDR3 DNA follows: TGTGCCAGCAGTACTCTAAAGGGTTCCAGGTGGGGCTACACCTTC.

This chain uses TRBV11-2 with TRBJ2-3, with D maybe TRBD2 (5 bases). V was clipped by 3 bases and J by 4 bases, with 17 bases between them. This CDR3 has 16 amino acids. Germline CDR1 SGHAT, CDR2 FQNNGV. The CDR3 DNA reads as TGTGCCAGCAGCTTCCCGGCGGGCCGTACGGCAGATACGCAGTATTTT. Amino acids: CASSFPAGRTADTQYF. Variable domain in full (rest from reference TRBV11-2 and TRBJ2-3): EAGVAQSPRYKIIEKRQSVAFWCNPISGHATLYWYQQILGQGPKLLIQFQNNGVVDDSQLPKDRFSAERLKGVDSTLKIQPAKLEDSAVYLCASSFPAGRTADTQYFGPGTRLTVL.

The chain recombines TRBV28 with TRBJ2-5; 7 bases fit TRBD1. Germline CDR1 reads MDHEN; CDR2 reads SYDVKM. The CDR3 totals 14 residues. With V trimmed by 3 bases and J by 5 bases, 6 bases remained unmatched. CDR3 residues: CASSFTGALETQYF. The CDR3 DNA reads TGTGCCAGCAGTTTTACAGGGGCTTTGGAGACCCAGTACTTC.

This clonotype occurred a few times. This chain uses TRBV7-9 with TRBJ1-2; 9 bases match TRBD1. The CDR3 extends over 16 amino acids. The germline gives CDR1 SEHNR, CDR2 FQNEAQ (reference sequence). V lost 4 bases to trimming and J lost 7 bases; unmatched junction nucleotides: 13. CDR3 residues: CASSSIRDRAGSGYTF. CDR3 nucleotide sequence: TGTGCCAGCAGCTCAATACGGGACAGGGCTGGTTCTGGCTACACCTTC.

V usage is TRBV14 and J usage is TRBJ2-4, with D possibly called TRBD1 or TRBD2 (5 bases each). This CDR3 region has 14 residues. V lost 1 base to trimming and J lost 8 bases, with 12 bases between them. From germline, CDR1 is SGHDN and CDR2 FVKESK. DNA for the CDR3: TGTGCCAGCAGCCAAGTCCGAGGGGCCGACATTCAGTACTTC. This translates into CASSQVRGADIQYF.

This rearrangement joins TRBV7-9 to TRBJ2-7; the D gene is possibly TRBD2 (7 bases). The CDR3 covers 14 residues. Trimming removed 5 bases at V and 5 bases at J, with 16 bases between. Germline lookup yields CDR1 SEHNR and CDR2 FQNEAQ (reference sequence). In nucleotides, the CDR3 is TGTGCCAGCAGCCACCCGGGGGGCGACAACGAGCAGTACTTC. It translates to CASSHPGGDNEQYF.

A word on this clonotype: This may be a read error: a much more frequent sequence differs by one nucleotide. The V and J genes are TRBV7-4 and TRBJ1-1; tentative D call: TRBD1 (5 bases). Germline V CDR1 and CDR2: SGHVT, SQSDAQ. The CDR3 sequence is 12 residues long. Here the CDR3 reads CASSLAGGETFF. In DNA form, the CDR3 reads TGTGCCAGCAGCTTAGCCGGGGGTGAAACTTTCTTT.

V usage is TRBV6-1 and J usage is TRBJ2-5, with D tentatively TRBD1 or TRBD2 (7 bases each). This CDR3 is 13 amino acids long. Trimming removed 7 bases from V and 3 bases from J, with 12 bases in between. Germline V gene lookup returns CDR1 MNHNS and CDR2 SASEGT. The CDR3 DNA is TGTGCCAGCACCCAGGGGGGGAAAGAGACCCAGTACTTC. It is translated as CASTQGGKETQYF.

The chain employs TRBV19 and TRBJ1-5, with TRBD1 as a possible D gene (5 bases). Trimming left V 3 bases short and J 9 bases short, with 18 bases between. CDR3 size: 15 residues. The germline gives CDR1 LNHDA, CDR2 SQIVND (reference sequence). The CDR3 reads CASSITGYLGGPQHF. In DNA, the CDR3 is TGTGCCAGTAGTATCACGGGGTATCTCGGGGGGCCCCAGCATTTT.

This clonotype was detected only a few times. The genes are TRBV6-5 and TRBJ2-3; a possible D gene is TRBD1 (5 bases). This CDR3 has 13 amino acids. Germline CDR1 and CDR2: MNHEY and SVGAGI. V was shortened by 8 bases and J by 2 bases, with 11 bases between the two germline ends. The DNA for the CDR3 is TGTGCCAGCGGGGCTGCGAACACAGATACGCAGTATTTT. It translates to CASGAANTDTQYF.

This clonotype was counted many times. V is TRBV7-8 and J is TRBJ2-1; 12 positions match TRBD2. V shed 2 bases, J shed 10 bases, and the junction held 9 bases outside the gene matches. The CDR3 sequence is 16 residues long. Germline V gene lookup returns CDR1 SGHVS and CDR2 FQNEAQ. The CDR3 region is CASSLRASGGADEQFF. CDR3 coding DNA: TGTGCCAGCAGCTTAAGGGCTAGCGGGGGGGCCGACGAGCAGTTCTTC.

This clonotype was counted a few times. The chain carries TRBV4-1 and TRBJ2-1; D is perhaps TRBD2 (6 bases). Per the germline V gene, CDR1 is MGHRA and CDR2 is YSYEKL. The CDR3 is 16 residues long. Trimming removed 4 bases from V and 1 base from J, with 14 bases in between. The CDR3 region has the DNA TGCGCCAGCAGCCCCCAAGCGGGCGAATCCTACAATGAGCAGTTCTTC. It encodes CASSPQAGESYNEQFF.